This T cell receptor (beta chain) came from a study of CD8 T cells in ankylosing spondylitis. General study points: Earlier reports found some motif variants in synovial fluid and blood in reactive arthritis. Ankylosing spondylitis blood appeared to carry a characteristic TCR beta motif of fewer than 10 highly homologous variants.

TCR beta libraries were made by quantitative 5'-RACE with molecular barcodes. TCRdb processed the 5' RACE reads anew with MiXCR; each CDR3 protein has one entry. The data contain about 220,000 distinct CDR3 sequences, 6% to 8.5% of them singletons. Trimming shortened V by 0 bases and J by 0 bases, and 8 bases separated the two germline ends. Germline V gives CDR1 SGHVS, CDR2 FNYEAQ. The CDR3 is 15 residues long. This clonotype was counted only a few times. The target antigen is unknown. The receptor's source is a male donor with ankylosing spondylitis. V usage is TRBV7-6 and J usage is TRBJ1-1; possibly TRBD1 for D (6 bases). Sequenced input: blood, either unsorted or a sorted T cell fraction (not recorded which). CDR3 sequence reads: CASSLAGAMNTEAFF. The DNA of the CDR3 is TGTGCCAGCAGCTTAGCGGGGGCTATGAACACTGAAGCTTTCTTT.